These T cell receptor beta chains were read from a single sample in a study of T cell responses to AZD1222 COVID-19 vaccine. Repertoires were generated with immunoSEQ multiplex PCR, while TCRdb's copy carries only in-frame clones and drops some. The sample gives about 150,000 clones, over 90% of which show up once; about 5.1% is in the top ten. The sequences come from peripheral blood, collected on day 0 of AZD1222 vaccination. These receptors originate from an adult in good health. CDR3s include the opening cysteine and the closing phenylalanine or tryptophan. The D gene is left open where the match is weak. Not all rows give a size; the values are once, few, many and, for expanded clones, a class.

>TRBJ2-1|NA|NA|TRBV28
CASSEGPYNEQFF
TGTGCCAGCAGTGAGGGGCCGTACAATGAGCAGTTCTTC
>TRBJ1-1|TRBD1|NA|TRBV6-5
CASSGDRFTEAFF
TGTGCCAGCAGCGGGGACAGATTCACTGAAGCTTTCTTT
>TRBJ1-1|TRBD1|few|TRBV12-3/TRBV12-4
CASGRDRGTEAFF
TGTGCCAGCGGCAGGGACAGGGGGACTGAAGCTTTCTTT
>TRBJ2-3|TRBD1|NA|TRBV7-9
CASSHLGQGFADTQYF
TGTGCCAGCAGCCACCTAGGACAGGGCTTCGCAGATACGCAGTATTTT
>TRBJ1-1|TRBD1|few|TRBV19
CASSTPGQVNTEAFF
TGTGCCAGTAGTACCCCGGGACAGGTGAACACTGAAGCTTTCTTT
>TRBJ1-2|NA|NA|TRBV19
CASSILVGDYGYTF
TGTGCCAGTAGTATCCTCGTAGGGGACTATGGCTACACCTTC
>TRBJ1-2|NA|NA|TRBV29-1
CSVGVSWDYGYTF
TGCAGCGTCGGAGTGTCCTGGGACTATGGCTACACCTTC
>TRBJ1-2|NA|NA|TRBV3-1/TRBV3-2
CASSQDRGQTNYGYTF
TGTGCCAGCAGCCAAGATCGAGGACAGACTAACTATGGCTACACCTTC
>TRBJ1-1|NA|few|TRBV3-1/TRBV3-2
CASSQGNRNTEAFF
TGTGCCAGCAGCCAAGGCAACAGAAACACTGAAGCTTTCTTT
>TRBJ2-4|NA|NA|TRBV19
CASRQRDTNIQYF
TGTGCCAGTAGACAACGGGACACCAACATTCAGTACTTC
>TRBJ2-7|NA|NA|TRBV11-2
CASSHGLIYEQYF
TGTGCCAGCAGCCACGGACTGATTTACGAGCAGTACTTC
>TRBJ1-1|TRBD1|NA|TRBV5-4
CASSLGDRQTVEAFF
TGTGCCAGCAGCTTGGGGGACAGGCAAACGGTTGAAGCTTTCTTT
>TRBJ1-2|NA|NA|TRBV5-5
CASSLPNYREMGGYTF
TGTGCCAGCAGCTTGCCAAACTACAGGGAAATGGGTGGCTACACCTTC
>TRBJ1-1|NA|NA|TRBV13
CASSQPGGGNTEAFF
TGTGCCAGCAGCCAACCCGGGGGTGGAAACACTGAAGCTTTCTTT
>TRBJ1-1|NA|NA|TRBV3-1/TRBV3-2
CASSRADRGTEAFF
TGTGCCAGCAGCCGAGCAGACAGAGGCACTGAAGCTTTCTTT
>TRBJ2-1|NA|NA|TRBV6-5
CASSSSTGADDEQFF
NA
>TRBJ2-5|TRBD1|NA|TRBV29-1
CSVILTGGRETQYF
TGCAGCGTCATCTTGACAGGGGGTAGGGAGACCCAGTACTTC
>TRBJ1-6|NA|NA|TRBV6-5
CASSSLQGDNSPLHF
TGTGCCAGCAGCTCTTTACAAGGGGACAATTCACCCCTCCACTTT
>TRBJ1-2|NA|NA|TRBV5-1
CASSLVINYGYTF
TGCGCCAGCAGCTTGGTTATAAACTATGGCTACACCTTC
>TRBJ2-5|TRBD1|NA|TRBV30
CAWSVKGAETQYF
TGTGCCTGGAGTGTAAAGGGGGCCGAGACCCAGTACTTC
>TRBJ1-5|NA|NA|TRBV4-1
CASSHWTANQPQHF
TGCGCCAGCAGCCATTGGACAGCAAATCAGCCCCAGCATTTT
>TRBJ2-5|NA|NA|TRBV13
CASSPPGLQETQYF
TGTGCCAGCAGCCCTCCGGGTCTGCAAGAGACCCAGTACTTC
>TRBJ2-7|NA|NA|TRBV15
CATSSETIYEQYF
TGTGCCACCAGCAGTGAGACAATCTACGAGCAGTACTTC
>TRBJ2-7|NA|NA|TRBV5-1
CASSFTGLTYEQYF
TGCGCCAGCAGCTTTACCGGGCTTACCTACGAGCAGTACTTC
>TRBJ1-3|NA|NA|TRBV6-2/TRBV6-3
CASSSSGAGNTIYF
TGTGCCAGCAGTTCGTCAGGGGCTGGAAACACCATATATTTT
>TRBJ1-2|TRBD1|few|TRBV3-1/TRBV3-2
CASSPQGARGYTF
TGTGCCAGCAGCCCTCAGGGGGCTCGGGGCTACACCTTC
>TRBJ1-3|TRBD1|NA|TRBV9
CASSEGQRSGNTIYF
TGTGCCAGCAGCGAGGGACAGCGCTCTGGAAACACCATATATTTT
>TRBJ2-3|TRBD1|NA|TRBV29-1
CSVIQGADTQYF
TGCAGCGTCATACAGGGGGCAGATACGCAGTATTTT
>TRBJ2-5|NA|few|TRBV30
CAWRRTETQYF
TGTGCCTGGAGGAGGACAGAGACCCAGTACTTC
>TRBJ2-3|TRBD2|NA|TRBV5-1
CASSLALGRELRTDTQYF
TGCGCCAGCAGCTTGGCCCTGGGGAGGGAGCTGCGCACAGATACGCAGTATTTT
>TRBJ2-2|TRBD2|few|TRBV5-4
CASSPKTGGRLGELFF
TGTGCCAGCAGCCCAAAGACGGGAGGACGCCTCGGGGAGCTGTTTTTT
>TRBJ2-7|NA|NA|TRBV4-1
CASSRRQETYEQYF
TGCGCCAGCAGCCGAAGACAGGAGACCTACGAGCAGTACTTC
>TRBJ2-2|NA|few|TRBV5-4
CASSSVTGELFF
TGTGCCAGCAGCTCGGTCACCGGGGAGCTGTTTTTT
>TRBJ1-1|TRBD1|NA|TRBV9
CASSVGTGGFTEAFF
TGTGCCAGCAGCGTAGGGACAGGCGGTTTCACTGAAGCTTTCTTT
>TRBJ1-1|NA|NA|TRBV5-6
CASSLVPGDTEAFF
TGTGCCAGCAGCTTGGTTCCGGGGGACACTGAAGCTTTCTTT
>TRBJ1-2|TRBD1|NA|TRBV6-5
CASSPEGGRFYGYTF
TGTGCCAGCAGCCCCGAAGGGGGCCGGTTCTATGGCTACACCTTC
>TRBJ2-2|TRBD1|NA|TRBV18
CASSPPPGQGFTGELFF
TGTGCCAGCTCACCACCCCCGGGACAGGGTTTCACCGGGGAGCTGTTTTTT
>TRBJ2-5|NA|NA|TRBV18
CASSPQETQYF
TGTGCCAGCTCACCACAAGAGACCCAGTACTTC
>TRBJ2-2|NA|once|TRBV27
CASRGLKNTGELFF
TGTGCCAGCAGGGGACTTAAGAACACCGGGGAGCTGTTTTTT
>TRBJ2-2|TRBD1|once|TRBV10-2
CASGQVVGTGELFF
TGCGCCAGCGGACAGGTAGTTGGCACCGGGGAGCTGTTTTTT
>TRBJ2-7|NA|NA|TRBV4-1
CASSQDNGSYEQYF
TGCGCCAGCAGCCAAGATAACGGTTCCTACGAGCAGTACTTC
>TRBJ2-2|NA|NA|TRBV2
CASSEKGGVIGELFF
TGTGCCAGCAGTGAAAAGGGGGGCGTTATCGGGGAGCTGTTTTTT
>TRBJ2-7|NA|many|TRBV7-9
CASSLSTGREQYF
TGTGCCAGCAGCTTGTCCACAGGGCGCGAGCAGTACTTC
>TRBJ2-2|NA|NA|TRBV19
CASSTVDTLNTGELFF
TGTGCCAGTAGTACCGTGGACACCCTGAACACCGGGGAGCTGTTTTTT
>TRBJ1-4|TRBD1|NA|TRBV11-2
CASSPATGGGEKLFF
TGTGCCAGCAGCCCCGCGACAGGGGGAGGCGAAAAACTGTTTTTT
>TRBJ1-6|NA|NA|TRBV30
CAWSVWNSPLHF
TGTGCCTGGAGTGTTTGGAACTCACCCCTCCACTTT
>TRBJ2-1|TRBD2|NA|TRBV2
CASAGTSGNGNEQFF
TGTGCCAGCGCTGGGACTAGCGGGAATGGCAATGAGCAGTTCTTC
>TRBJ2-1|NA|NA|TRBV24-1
CATSEKSVSGREPYNEQFF
TGTGCCACCAGTGAAAAATCAGTTAGCGGAAGGGAGCCCTACAATGAGCAGTTCTTC
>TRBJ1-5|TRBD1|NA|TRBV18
CASSRDRDYRQPQHF
TGTGCCAGCTCACGGGACAGGGATTATCGACAGCCCCAGCATTTT
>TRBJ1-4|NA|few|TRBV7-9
CASTPSGAATEKLFF
TGTGCCAGCACCCCTTCTGGGGCAGCCACGGAAAAACTGTTTTTT
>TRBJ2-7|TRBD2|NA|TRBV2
CASSRTSAYEQYF
TGTGCCAGCAGTAGGACTAGCGCCTACGAGCAGTACTTC
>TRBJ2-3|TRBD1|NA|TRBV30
CAWDGTATDTQYF
TGTGCCTGGGACGGGACAGCAACAGATACGCAGTATTTT
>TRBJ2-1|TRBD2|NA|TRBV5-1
CASSSPTSGRAGLANEQFF
TGCGCCAGCAGCTCCCCGACTAGCGGGAGGGCCGGGTTGGCCAATGAGCAGTTCTTC